These T cell receptor beta chains were read from a single sample in a study of CD8 T cells in ankylosing spondylitis. One entry per CDR3 protein, called by TCRdb with MiXCR from the 5' RACE reads. This sample has fewer than 500,000 distinct CDR3 sequences, with under 25% found just once. The sequenced sample consisted of blood, either unsorted or a sorted T cell fraction (not recorded which). All receptors derive from a male donor with ankylosing spondylitis. Both conserved end residues are part of each CDR3. D genes are given only for firm matches. Rows give clone size only sometimes, using once, few, many, or a class for an expanded clone.

CASSEGERYNEQFF,TGTGCCAGCAGCGAAGGGGAGAGATACAATGAGCAGTTCTTC,.,TRBV7-3,TRBJ2-1,few
CASRSLRAAYNSPLHF,TGTGCCAGCAGGAGCCTTCGGGCAGCCTATAATTCACCCCTCCACTTT,.,TRBV27,TRBJ1-6,.
CASSYLAGGMYNEQFF,TGTGCCAGCAGCTATTTAGCGGGAGGGATGTACAATGAGCAGTTCTTC,TRBD2,TRBV11-2,TRBJ2-1,.
CASSSSGIQETQYF,TGTGCCAGCAGCTCTAGCGGGATTCAAGAGACCCAGTACTTC,TRBD2,TRBV7-8,TRBJ2-5,few
CASSFTFDSTPEAFF,TGCGCCAGCAGCTTTACCTTCGACAGTACCCCTGAAGCTTTCTTT,.,TRBV5-1,TRBJ1-1,few
CASSLTSFQETQYF,TGTGCCAGCAGCTTAACTAGCTTCCAAGAGACCCAGTACTTC,.,TRBV7-9,TRBJ2-5,.
CASSVGGTGDYGYTF,TGTGCCAGCAGCGTAGGAGGGACAGGAGACTATGGCTACACCTTC,TRBD1,TRBV9,TRBJ1-2,few
CSARVRREQYF,TGCAGTGCTAGAGTTAGGAGGGAGCAGTACTTC,.,TRBV20-1,TRBJ2-7,.
CASKGEGGSGYF,TGTGCCAGCAAGGGAGAAGGCGGATCTGGGTACTTC,.,TRBV3-1,TRBJ2-7,.
CASRPGQPQRSYGYTF,TGTGCCAGCAGACCCGGACAGCCGCAGAGGAGCTATGGCTACACCTTC,.,TRBV6-2/TRBV6-3,TRBJ1-2,.
CSARDGTGIGELFF,TGCAGTGCTAGAGATGGGACAGGTATCGGGGAGCTGTTTTTT,TRBD1,TRBV20-1,TRBJ2-2,few
CASSGRVEAGGPPNEQFF,TGTGCCAGCTCCGGCAGGGTAGAGGCGGGAGGGCCACCAAATGAGCAGTTCTTC,TRBD2,TRBV25-1,TRBJ2-1,.
CASSLGTVYNEQFF,TGTGCCAGCAGTTTGGGGACAGTCTACAATGAGCAGTTCTTC,TRBD1,TRBV28,TRBJ2-1,few
CASASGGTSGRQYF,TGTGCCAGCGCCTCAGGGGGGACTAGCGGGAGACAGTACTTC,TRBD2,TRBV4-2,TRBJ2-7,few
CASTPSWGRNTEAFF,TGTGCCAGCACCCCGAGTTGGGGGAGGAACACTGAAGCTTTCTTT,.,TRBV6-1,TRBJ1-1,.
CASSPLPSGQVYEQYF,TGTGCCAGCTCACCACTACCGTCGGGACAGGTCTACGAGCAGTACTTC,TRBD1,TRBV18,TRBJ2-7,few
CASSYPEGEQFF,TGTGCCAGCAGTTACCCGGAGGGTGAGCAGTTCTTC,.,TRBV6-5,TRBJ2-1,.
CASSFRHGELFF,TGTGCCAGCAGCTTCCGACACGGGGAGCTGTTTTTT,.,TRBV7-9,TRBJ2-2,.
CASSQVTGSPNEQFF,TGTGCCAGCAGCCAAGTTACCGGGAGCCCCAATGAGCAGTTCTTC,.,TRBV14,TRBJ2-1,.
CASSPHLTRIRTGELFF,TGCGCCAGCAGCCCCCACCTGACCCGGATACGCACCGGGGAGCTGTTTTTT,.,TRBV4-1,TRBJ2-2,.
CASSFLGEVNEQFF,TGCGCCAGCAGCTTTTTAGGTGAGGTCAATGAGCAGTTCTTC,.,TRBV5-1,TRBJ2-1,.
CASSPSAGASYNEQFF,TGTGCCAGCTCACCTTCAGCGGGAGCTTCCTACAATGAGCAGTTCTTC,TRBD2,TRBV18,TRBJ2-1,few
CSARGPGQAGELFF,TGCAGTGCTAGAGGCCCGGGACAGGCCGGGGAGCTGTTTTTT,TRBD1,TRBV20-1,TRBJ2-2,.
CASRGERERGWYEQYF,TGTGCCAGCAGAGGGGAGCGGGAGCGGGGGTGGTACGAGCAGTACTTC,TRBD2,TRBV6-1,TRBJ2-7,.
CASSPAAGGGTDTQYF,TGTGCCAGCAGTCCTGCAGCGGGAGGTGGCACAGATACGCAGTATTTT,TRBD2,TRBV28,TRBJ2-3,.
CSATMTSGNYNEQFF,TGCAGTGCTACAATGACTAGCGGGAACTACAATGAGCAGTTCTTC,TRBD2,TRBV20-1,TRBJ2-1,few
CSAQGFYNEQFF,TGCAGTGCACAGGGTTTCTACAATGAGCAGTTCTTC,.,TRBV20-1,TRBJ2-1,many
CASSRGRRGYGYTF,TGTGCCTCAAGTCGGGGTAGACGGGGCTATGGCTACACCTTC,.,TRBV25-1,TRBJ1-2,few
CSVGTGEDQPQHF,TGCAGCGTTGGGACAGGGGAGGATCAGCCCCAGCATTTT,TRBD1,TRBV29-1,TRBJ1-5,few
CASSEAHPGGYGYTF,TGTGCCAGCAGTGAAGCGCACCCGGGAGGCTATGGCTACACCTTC,.,TRBV6-1,TRBJ1-2,few
CASSQDRVRNTGELFF,TGTGCCAGCAGCCAAGACAGGGTCCGTAACACCGGGGAGCTGTTTTTT,.,TRBV14,TRBJ2-2,few
CASSSRQGSEQYF,TGTGCCAGCAGTAGCAGACAGGGTAGCGAGCAGTACTTC,TRBD1,TRBV6-1,TRBJ2-7,.
CSARDQGPRSSYNEQFF,TGCAGTGCTAGAGATCAAGGTCCCAGAAGTTCTTACAATGAGCAGTTCTTC,.,TRBV20-1,TRBJ2-1,.
CASSLLLLGNTGELFF,TGTGCCAGCAGCTTACTACTACTCGGAAACACCGGGGAGCTGTTTTTT,.,TRBV7-8,TRBJ2-2,.
CASKSGLVPYEQYF,TGCGCCAGCAAGTCAGGACTAGTCCCCTACGAGCAGTACTTC,TRBD2,TRBV5-1,TRBJ2-7,few
CASSLNPIGPSSGNTIYF,TGTGCCAGCAGCTTAAACCCCATAGGGCCTAGCTCTGGAAACACCATATATTTT,.,TRBV7-3,TRBJ1-3,few
CASSFISNEQFF,TGCGCCAGCAGTTTTATCAGCAATGAGCAGTTCTTC,.,TRBV5-1,TRBJ2-1,.
CATRGGGGGGYTF,TGTGCCACCCGCGGGGGGGGCGGTGGTGGCTACACCTTC,.,TRBV6-6,TRBJ1-2,.
CASSWTSSGSGEGTQYF,TGCGCCAGCAGCTGGACCTCTAGCGGGAGCGGGGAAGGAACGCAGTATTTT,TRBD2,TRBV5-1,TRBJ2-3,few
CASSPSGTRNYGYTF,TGTGCCAGCTCACCATCCGGGACAAGGAACTATGGCTACACCTTC,.,TRBV18,TRBJ1-2,.
CSVEKGAGNIQYF,TGCAGCGTTGAAAAGGGGGCGGGTAACATTCAGTACTTC,TRBD1,TRBV29-1,TRBJ2-4,few
CSARGGGNQPQHF,TGCAGTGCTAGAGGGGGGGGGAATCAGCCCCAGCATTTT,.,TRBV20-1,TRBJ1-5,few
CSVEHDRGHGNTIYF,TGCAGCGTTGAACATGACAGGGGGCATGGAAACACCATATATTTT,TRBD1,TRBV29-1,TRBJ1-3,.
CASSLSPGKGQPQHF,TGCGCCAGCAGCTTGTCACCGGGGAAGGGGCAGCCCCAGCATTTT,.,TRBV5-1,TRBJ1-5,few
CASAGQGDGYTF,TGTGCCAGCGCGGGACAGGGGGATGGCTACACCTTC,TRBD1,TRBV28,TRBJ1-2,.
CSAGKGHIAGELFF,TGCAGCGCCGGAAAGGGACACATCGCCGGGGAGCTGTTTTTT,.,TRBV29-1,TRBJ2-2,.
CASSSRGTGELFF,TGTGCCAGCAGCTCCCGGGGCACCGGGGAGCTGTTTTTT,.,TRBV7-8,TRBJ2-2,.
CASRGGPEDEEQYF,TGTGCCAGCAGGGGGGGACCCGAGGACGAAGAGCAGTACTTC,.,TRBV6-1,TRBJ2-7,.
CASSYSGQGIGLRGYTF,TGTGCCAGCAGTTACTCCGGGCAGGGGATTGGTTTGCGGGGCTACACCTTC,.,TRBV6-5,TRBJ1-2,few
CASDSGDTDTQYF,TGTGCCAGCGATAGCGGTGACACAGATACGCAGTATTTT,.,TRBV12-3/TRBV12-4,TRBJ2-3,few
CASSVQGETYEQYF,TGTGCCAGCAGCGTACAGGGAGAGACCTACGAGCAGTACTTC,.,TRBV9,TRBJ2-7,.
CSAYGDYEYEQYF,TGCAGTGCCTATGGGGACTACGAGTACGAGCAGTACTTC,TRBD2,TRBV20-1,TRBJ2-7,few
CSARDSSGSYAYEQYF,TGCAGTGCTAGAGATTCAAGCGGGAGCTACGCCTACGAGCAGTACTTC,TRBD2,TRBV20-1,TRBJ2-7,.
CSVRQGAAYTDTQYF,TGCAGCGTCCGACAGGGGGCGGCTTACACAGATACGCAGTATTTT,TRBD1,TRBV29-1,TRBJ2-3,.
CATSREQDMGQSIQYF,TGTGCCACCAGCAGAGAGCAGGATATGGGCCAAAGCATTCAGTACTTC,.,TRBV15,TRBJ2-4,.
CATSGLGLAGVNEQFF,TGTGCCACCAGTGGTCTCGGACTAGCGGGCGTCAATGAGCAGTTCTTC,TRBD2,TRBV24-1,TRBJ2-1,many
CASSHPGRRMGTEAFF,TGTGCCAGCAGCCATCCGGGACGCCGGATGGGTACTGAAGCTTTCTTT,.,TRBV4-2,TRBJ1-1,.
CSATNRSSYEQYF,TGCAGTGCTACGAACAGGAGCTCCTACGAGCAGTACTTC,.,TRBV20-1,TRBJ2-7,few
CASSQDKWQPQHF,TGTGCCAGCAGCCAAGATAAGTGGCAGCCCCAGCATTTT,.,TRBV3-1,TRBJ1-5,many